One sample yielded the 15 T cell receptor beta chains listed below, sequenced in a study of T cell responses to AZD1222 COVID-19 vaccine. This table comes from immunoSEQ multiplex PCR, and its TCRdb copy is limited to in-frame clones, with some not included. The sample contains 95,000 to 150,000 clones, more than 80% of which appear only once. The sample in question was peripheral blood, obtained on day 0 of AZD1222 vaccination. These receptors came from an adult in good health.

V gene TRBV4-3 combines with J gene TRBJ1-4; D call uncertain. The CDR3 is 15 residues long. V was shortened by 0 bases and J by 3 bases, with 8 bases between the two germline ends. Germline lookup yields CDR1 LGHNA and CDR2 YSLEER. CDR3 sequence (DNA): TGCGCCAGCAGCCAAGATGGACTATCTAATGAAAAACTGTTTTTT. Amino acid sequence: CASSQDGLSNEKLFF.

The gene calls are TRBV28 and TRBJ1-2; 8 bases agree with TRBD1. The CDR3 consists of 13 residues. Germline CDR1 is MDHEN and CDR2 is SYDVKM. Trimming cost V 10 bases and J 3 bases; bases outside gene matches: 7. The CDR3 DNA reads TGTGCCACCCACAGGGGGGAGTACTATGGCTACACCTTC. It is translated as CATHRGEYYGYTF.

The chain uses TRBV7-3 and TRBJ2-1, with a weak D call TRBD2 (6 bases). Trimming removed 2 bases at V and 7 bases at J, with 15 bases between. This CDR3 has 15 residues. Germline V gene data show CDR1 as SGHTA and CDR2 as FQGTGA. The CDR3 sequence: CASSLWASEGNEQFF. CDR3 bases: TGTGCCAGCAGCTTATGGGCTAGCGAGGGGAATGAGCAGTTCTTC.

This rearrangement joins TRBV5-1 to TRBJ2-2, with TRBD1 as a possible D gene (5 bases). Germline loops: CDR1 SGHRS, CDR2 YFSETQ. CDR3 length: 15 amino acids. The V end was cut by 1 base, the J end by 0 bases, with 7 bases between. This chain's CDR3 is CASSLRQPNTGELFF. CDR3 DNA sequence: TGCGCCAGCAGCTTGAGACAGCCGAACACCGGGGAGCTGTTTTTT.

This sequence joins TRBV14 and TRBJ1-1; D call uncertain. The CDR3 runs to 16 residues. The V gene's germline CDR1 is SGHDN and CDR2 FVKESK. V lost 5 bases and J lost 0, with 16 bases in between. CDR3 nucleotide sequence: TGTGCCAGCAGCTCCGGTCACCCTAGGTTGAACACTGAAGCTTTCTTT. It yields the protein CASSSGHPRLNTEAFF.

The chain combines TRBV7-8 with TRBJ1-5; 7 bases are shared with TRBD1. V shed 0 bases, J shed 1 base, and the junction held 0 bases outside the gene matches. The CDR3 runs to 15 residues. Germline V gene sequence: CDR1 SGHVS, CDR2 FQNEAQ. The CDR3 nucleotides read TGTGCCAGCAGCTTAGCGGGACAGAGCAATCAGCCCCAGCATTTT. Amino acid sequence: CASSLAGQSNQPQHF.

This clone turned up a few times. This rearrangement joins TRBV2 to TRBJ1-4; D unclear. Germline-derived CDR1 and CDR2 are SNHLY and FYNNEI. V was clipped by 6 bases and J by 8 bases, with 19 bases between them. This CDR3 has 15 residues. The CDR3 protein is CASRGIRVGWEKLFF. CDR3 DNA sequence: TGTGCCAGCAGAGGAATAAGGGTGGGTTGGGAAAAACTGTTTTTT. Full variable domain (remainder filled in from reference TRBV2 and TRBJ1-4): EPEVTQTPSHQVTQMGQEVILRCVPISNHLYFYWYRQILGQKVEFLVSFYNNEISEKSEIFDDQFSVERPDGSNFTLKIRSTKLEDSAMYFCASRGIRVGWEKLFFGSGTQLSVL.

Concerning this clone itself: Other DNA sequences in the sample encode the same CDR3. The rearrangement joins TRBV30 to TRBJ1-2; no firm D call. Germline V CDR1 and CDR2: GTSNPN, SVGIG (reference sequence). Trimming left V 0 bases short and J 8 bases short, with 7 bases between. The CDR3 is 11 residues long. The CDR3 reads CAWSVGGGYTF. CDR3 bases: TGTGCCTGGAGTGTAGGTGGAGGCTACACCTTC.

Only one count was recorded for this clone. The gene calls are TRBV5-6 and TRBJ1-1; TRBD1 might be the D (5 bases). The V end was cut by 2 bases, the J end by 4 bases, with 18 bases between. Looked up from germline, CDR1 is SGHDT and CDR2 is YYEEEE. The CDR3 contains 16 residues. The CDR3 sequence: CASSFGTHPTTTEAFF. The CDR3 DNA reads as TGTGCCAGCAGCTTTGGGACCCACCCAACGACCACTGAAGCTTTCTTT.

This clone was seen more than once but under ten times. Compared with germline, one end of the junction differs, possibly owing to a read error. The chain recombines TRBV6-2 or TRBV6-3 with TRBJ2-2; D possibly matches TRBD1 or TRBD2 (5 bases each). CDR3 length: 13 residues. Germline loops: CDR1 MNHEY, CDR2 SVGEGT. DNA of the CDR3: TGTGCCAGCAGTTACTCGTCGGTCCGGGACCACGGTTTT. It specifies CASSYSSVRDHGF.

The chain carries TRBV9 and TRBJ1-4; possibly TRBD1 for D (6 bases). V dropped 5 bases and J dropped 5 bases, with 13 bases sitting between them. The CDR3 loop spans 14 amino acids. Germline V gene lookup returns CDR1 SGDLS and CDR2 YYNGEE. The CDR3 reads CASSEVGTNEKLFF. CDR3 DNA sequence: TGTGCCAGCAGTGAGGTGGGGACAAATGAAAAACTGTTTTTT.

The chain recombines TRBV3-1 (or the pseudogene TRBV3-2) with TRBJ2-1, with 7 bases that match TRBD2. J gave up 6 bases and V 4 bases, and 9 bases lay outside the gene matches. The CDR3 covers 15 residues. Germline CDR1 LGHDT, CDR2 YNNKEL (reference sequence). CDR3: CASSPKRAGLNEQFF. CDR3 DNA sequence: TGTGCCAGCAGCCCCAAACGAGCGGGGCTCAATGAGCAGTTCTTC.

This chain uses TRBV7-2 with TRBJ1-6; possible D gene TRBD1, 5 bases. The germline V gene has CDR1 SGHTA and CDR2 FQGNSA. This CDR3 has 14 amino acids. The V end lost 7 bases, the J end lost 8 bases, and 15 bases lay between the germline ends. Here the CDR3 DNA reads TGTGCCAGCAACGCGCGGGGGAATTATTCACCCCTCCACTTT. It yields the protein CASNARGNYSPLHF. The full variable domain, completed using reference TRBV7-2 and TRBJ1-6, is GAGVSQSPSNKVTEKGKDVELRCDPISGHTALYWYRQSLGQGLEFLIYFQGNSAPDKSGLPSDRFSAERTGGSVSTLTIQRTQQEDSAVYLCASNARGNYSPLHFGNGTRLTVT.

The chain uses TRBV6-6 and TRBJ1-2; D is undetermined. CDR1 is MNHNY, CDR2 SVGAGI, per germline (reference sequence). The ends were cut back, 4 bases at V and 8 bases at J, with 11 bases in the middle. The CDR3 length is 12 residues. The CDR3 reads CASSSATLGYTF. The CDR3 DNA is TGTGCCAGCAGTTCGGCCACGTTAGGCTACACCTTC.

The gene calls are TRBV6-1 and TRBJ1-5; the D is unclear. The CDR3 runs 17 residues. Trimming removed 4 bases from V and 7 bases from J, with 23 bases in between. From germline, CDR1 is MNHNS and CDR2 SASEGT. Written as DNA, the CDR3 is TGTGCCAGCAGTGCTCAAACCCCCTACCAGGAGCGCCAGCCCCAGCATTTT. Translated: CASSAQTPYQERQPQHF.